A single sample is the source of the 19 T cell receptor beta chains below, sequenced in a study of blood T cell repertoires in COVID-19. Profiled with immunoSEQ multiplex PCR; TCRdb holds only in-frame clones, not every one. The sample has some 130,000 clones, roughly 80% seen once. Sequences were obtained from PBMCs or T cells enriched from blood (not recorded which). All receptors come from a man aged 35-49 years with acute COVID-19.

The chain combines TRBV7-2 with TRBJ2-2; D unclear. The ends were cut back, 5 bases at V and 2 bases at J, with 9 bases in the middle. This CDR3 has 14 residues. Germline lookup yields CDR1 SGHTA and CDR2 FQGNSA. The CDR3 DNA is TGTGCCAGCAGCGTTCACAGAAACACCGGGGAGCTGTTTTTT. It encodes CASSVHRNTGELFF. The full variable domain, in which reference TRBV7-2 and TRBJ2-2 provide the parts outside the CDR3, is GAGVSQSPSNKVTEKGKDVELRCDPISGHTALYWYRQSLGQGLEFLIYFQGNSAPDKSGLPSDRFSAERTGGSVSTLTIQRTQQEDSAVYLCASSVHRNTGELFFGEGSRLTVL.

This clone was counted a few times. The chain carries TRBV6-5 and TRBJ2-2; D might be TRBD1 (5 bases). Germline V CDR1 and CDR2: MNHEY, SVGAGI. Trimming took off 0 bases at V and 2 bases at J, with 7 bases between the two ends. This CDR3 has 15 amino acids. The CDR3 nucleotides are TGTGCCAGCAGTTACTCGGGGCCTAACACCGGGGAGCTGTTTTTT. Residues: CASSYSGPNTGELFF.

This clone came up once. The rearrangement joins TRBV29-1 to TRBJ2-7, with TRBD1 matching 9 bases. This CDR3 is 14 amino acids long. The trim removed 4 bases at V and 2 bases at J, leaving 6 bases unmatched. Germline CDR1 and CDR2: SQVTM and ANQGSEA. For the CDR3, the DNA is TGCAGCGTTGGACCGGACAGGGGACCCTACGAGCAGTACTTC. Encoded protein: CSVGPDRGPYEQYF.

The table lists this clone with a few counts. CDR3 protein: CASSMAGRYEQYF. CDR3 bases: TGTGCCAGTAGTATGGCAGGCCGCTACGAGCAGTACTTC. The chain joins TRBV19 to TRBJ2-7, with no clear D. Germline-derived CDR1 and CDR2 are LNHDA and SQIVND (reference sequence). The CDR3 runs 13 residues. Between the trimmed V and J ends, which lost 3 bases and 3 bases, there was a span of 9 bases.

The rearrangement uses TRBV6-5 and TRBJ2-5, with a tentative D call TRBD2 (5 bases). Germline V CDR1 and CDR2: MNHEY, SVGAGI. The CDR3 is 13 amino acids. Trimming took 2 bases from V and 4 from J, leaving 8 bases between them. The CDR3 reads CASSYGERETQYF. CDR3 DNA: TGTGCCAGCAGTTACGGGGAGAGAGAGACCCAGTACTTC.

The chain carries TRBV6-1 and TRBJ2-7; TRBD1 matches 9 bases. Germline V CDR1 and CDR2: MNHNS, SASEGT. Losses at the gene ends were 4 bases for V and 3 bases for J; bases not matched to a gene: 10. The CDR3 is 16 residues long. The CDR3 DNA reads TGTGCCAGCAGTGCCTGGGGACAGGGAATCAACTACGAGCAGTACTTC. Encoded protein: CASSAWGQGINYEQYF.

This chain joins TRBV7-3 and TRBJ2-4; a weak D match, TRBD2 (7 bases). The length of the CDR3 is 16 residues. The V gene's germline CDR1 is SGHTA and CDR2 FQGTGA. The V and J ends lost 5 bases and 0 bases respectively, with 14 bases between them. The CDR3 coding sequence is TGTGCCAGCAGCCCCAAGGGGGGGTCAGCCAAAAACATTCAGTACTTC. The encoded protein is CASSPKGGSAKNIQYF.

This chain links TRBV7-8 with TRBJ1-6, with unresolved D. Trimming cost V 1 base and J 6 bases, with 10 bases left between them. This CDR3 contains 15 residues. CDR1 is SGHVS, CDR2 FQNEAQ, per germline. In DNA form, the CDR3 reads TGTGCCAGCAGCTTAGTATGGCAGGTTAATTCACCCCTCCACTTT. Translated, it gives CASSLVWQVNSPLHF.

The chain couples TRBV12-3 or TRBV12-4 to TRBJ2-1; 7 bases agree with TRBD1. This CDR3 has 13 amino acids. With 6 bases clipped from V and 5 bases from J, the junction kept 4 bases outside the gene matches. CDR3 in DNA: TGTGCCAGCAGGCGACAGGGAAACAATGAGCAGTTCTTC. This codes for CASRRQGNNEQFF.

Of note for this clone: At one end the junction does not follow the germline gene, possibly because of a read error. This chain links TRBV12-3 or TRBV12-4 with TRBJ1-4; TRBD1 might be the D (5 bases). This CDR3 comprises 11 residues. The CDR3 bases are TGTGCCAGTAGGGGTTATGAGAAACTGTTTTTT. This sequence encodes CASRGYEKLFF.

J is TRBJ2-7 and V is TRBV5-1; 9 bases align to TRBD2. The germline CDR1 and CDR2 sequences are SGHRS and YFSETQ. The junction had 15 bases not matched to a gene; V was cut back by 5 bases and J by 0 bases. This CDR3 contains 18 residues. The DNA of the CDR3 is TGCGCCAGCAGTATACTTCCGGGACTAGCTACGAGCTCCTACGAGCAGTACTTC. As protein: CASSILPGLATSSYEQYF.

This rearrangement joins TRBV10-1 to TRBJ2-7, with 7 bases fitting TRBD2. The germline V gene encodes CDR1 WNHNN and CDR2 SYGVQD (reference sequence). Trimming removed 4 bases from V and 0 bases from J; junction bases left unmatched: 6. CDR3 size: 15 residues. The CDR3 loop is CASSVGWGGSYEQYF. DNA of the CDR3: TGCGCCAGCAGTGTGGGGTGGGGGGGCTCCTACGAGCAGTACTTC.

This clone was counted a few times. The chain couples TRBV4-2 to TRBJ1-2; perhaps TRBD1 as D (5 bases). CDR1 LGHNA and CDR2 YNFKEQ come from the germline V gene. V lost 1 base and J lost 4, with 10 bases in between. This CDR3 is built from 14 residues. The CDR3 sequence: CASSQGGTSYGYTF. CDR3 nucleotide sequence: TGTGCCAGCAGCCAAGGGGGCACGAGCTATGGCTACACCTTC.

The DNA for the CDR3 is TGTGCCAGCAGTGGACAGTACAACTATGGCTACACCTTC. Amino acids: CASSGQYNYGYTF. The chain is built from TRBV7-9 and TRBJ1-2; TRBD1 is a possible D gene (6 bases). The CDR3 extends over 13 amino acids. V was pared by 6 bases and J by 2 bases, with 10 bases between. Germline assignment: CDR1 SEHNR and CDR2 FQNEAQ (reference sequence).

The V and J genes are TRBV5-1 and TRBJ2-5; 10 bases agree with TRBD2. This CDR3 is 16 amino acids long. Germline CDR1 reads SGHRS; CDR2 reads YFSETQ. V dropped 2 bases and J dropped 1; count of bases not matched to a gene: 5. As DNA, the CDR3 is TGCGCCAGCAGCTTTCAACTAGCGGGGTCCCAAGAGACCCAGTACTTC. This encodes CASSFQLAGSQETQYF.

This clone was counted once. The chain combines TRBV24-1 with TRBJ2-2; 10 bases align to TRBD1. Germline V gene data show CDR1 as KGHDR and CDR2 as SFDVKD. V shed 9 bases and J 7 bases; nucleotides not matched to a gene: 4. CDR3 size: 13 residues. The CDR3 loop reads CATGTGDGGELFF. The CDR3 DNA is TGTGCCACCGGGACAGGGGATGGCGGGGAGCTGTTTTTT.

This rearrangement joins TRBV6-1 to TRBJ1-5, with a weak D call TRBD1 (6 bases). Germline loops: CDR1 MNHNS, CDR2 SASEGT. The V end was cut by 10 bases, the J end by 3 bases, with 19 bases between. The length of the CDR3 is 15 residues. The CDR3, as DNA: TGTGCCACACGGGGTAGGGGGGGACCCAATCAGCCCCAGCATTTT. The encoded protein is CATRGRGGPNQPQHF.

The chain employs TRBV11-2 and TRBJ2-7, with 7 positions matching TRBD2. V gave up 0 bases and J gave up 2 bases; unmatched junction bases: 13. This CDR3 has 18 amino acids. CDR1 and CDR2 (germline): SGHAT, FQNNGV. The CDR3 DNA reads TGTGCCAGCAGCTTAGAATTCGGCTGGGGGGGGGAAACCTACGAGCAGTACTTC. This gives the protein CASSLEFGWGGETYEQYF.

The rearrangement links TRBV28 to TRBJ1-4; D not resolved. Trimming stripped 3 bases from V and 0 bases from J, with 8 bases between. CDR1 and CDR2 from the germline V gene are MDHEN and SYDVKM. This CDR3 spans 15 amino acids. The CDR3 DNA sequence: TGTGCCAGCAGTTTTCTGCAGGCAACTAATGAAAAACTGTTTTTT. Its translation is CASSFLQATNEKLFF.